This T cell receptor (beta chain) was identified in a study of blood T cell repertoires in COVID-19. Overall study: The United States, Italy and Spain were the sources of the acute and convalescent COVID-19 samples. In each case, the material was cDNA or gDNA derived from T cells, B-cell-depleted T cells, or PBMCs.

Methods used by the authors: Amplification from reference gene primers served as the basis for estimated nucleated cell counts. Assay used: immunoSEQ multiplex PCR; TCRdb lists only in-frame clones, some missing. The D gene and trimming were derived from the DNA, and the V and J assignments and clone size from that table. The data hold about 180,000 clones, with roughly 79% observed a single time. With V trimmed by 5 bases and J by 2 bases, 7 bases remained unmatched. This CDR3 has 15 residues. The V gene's germline CDR1 is MGHDK and CDR2 SYGVNS. The receptor was isolated from a woman aged 70-85 years with acute or convalescent COVID-19. The chain combines TRBV25-1 with TRBJ2-7; 9 nucleotides match TRBD2. What was sequenced was peripheral blood. The CDR3 DNA reads TGTGCCAGCAGTCTTAGCGGGAGTACTGCCTACGAGCAGTACTTC. Protein product: CASSLSGSTAYEQYF.